The T cell receptor (beta chain) under discussion was sequenced for a study of blood T cell repertoires in COVID-19 (dated by TCRdb to the early 2020s). A note on the overall study: Samples covering the acute and convalescent phases of COVID-19 were provided by collaborators in the United States, Italy and Spain. Nearly every sample came with metadata listing a de-identified subject ID, COVID-19 status, age in years and sex. The samples were drawn from the first 160 participants of the ongoing ImmuneRACE study and from 950 to 1,500 subjects provided by 6 global collaborators. A freely available public database, intended as a resource for researchers studying the immune response to SARS-CoV-2, is where the repertoires were released. Where available, HLA class I and class II types were taken from metadata supplied by the sample provider and were not determined by assay-based typing. Deeply sampled blood TCRbeta repertoires from subjects exposed to, actively infected with, or recovered from COVID-19 were included in the dataset. The prospective study material was composed of cDNA or gDNA derived from T cells, B-cell-depleted T cells, or PBMCs. What the work shows at the level of the full study, not this receptor alone: The quantity of clinical and demographic metadata differed by source and by participant and was supplied without curation.

Participants in the prospective study were enrolled through a virtual design, were aged roughly 18 to 100 years, and lived in about two dozen United States geographic areas. Cohort assignment in the prospective study relied on participant-reported clinical history from a screening survey and a study questionnaire. Recovered participants in ImmuneRACE Cohort 3 were defined by two consecutive negative NP/OP PCR tests, clearance by a healthcare professional, or resolution of symptoms. In the prospective study, whole blood, serum and a nasopharyngeal or oropharyngeal swab were collected from each participant by mobile phlebotomists. Over a roughly two-month period, participants in the prospective study had the option of providing additional blood draws and questionnaires. Before DNA extraction, blood samples from the prospective study were shipped at room temperature or frozen. From a lookup of the germline V gene, CDR1 and CDR2 are MNHEY and SVGAGI. From V the trimming removes 6 bases and from J it removes 3 bases, while the gene matches leave 4 bases of the junction unaccounted for. Spanning cysteine to phenylalanine, the CDR3 consists of 15 amino acids. Here the CDR3 DNA is all that survives: 45 bases in frame from base 1.

There are a few counts of this clone. It has no known antigen specificity. No base quality information exists; no much larger clone differs at one position. TCRbeta CDR3 regions were amplified from genomic DNA using the immunoSEQ Assay, a bias-controlled multiplex PCR. Turning to the authors' computational methods: The number of nucleated cells in each sample was estimated by amplification of reference gene primers within the assay. Sequence reads were collapsed and filtered to measure the absolute abundance of every unique TCRbeta CDR3 rearrangement. Productive Simpson clonality was computed per sample as the square root of Simpson's diversity index over productive rearrangements. TCRdb mirrors the immuneACCESS table, restricted to in-frame sequences. Some clones are absent from its copies; in checked studies, under half trace to an unresolved V gene, and the reason for the others is unknown. The V and J calls and clone size were taken over from that table, and D and trimming were inferred from the DNA. This sample gives some 200,000 clones in total; 89% of them show up just once. Of the sample, roughly 0.77% is held by the ten largest clones.

The chain uses TRBV6-5 and TRBJ1-5; 11 bases in the junction line up with TRBD1. This sequence originates from a woman aged 18 to 35 who had recovered from COVID-19. The sequencing input was PBMCs or T cells enriched from blood (not recorded which). The DNA sequence is TGTGCCAGCAGCGGGGACAGGGGGTACAATCAGCCCCAGCATTTT. Its protein is CASSGDRGYNQPQHF.